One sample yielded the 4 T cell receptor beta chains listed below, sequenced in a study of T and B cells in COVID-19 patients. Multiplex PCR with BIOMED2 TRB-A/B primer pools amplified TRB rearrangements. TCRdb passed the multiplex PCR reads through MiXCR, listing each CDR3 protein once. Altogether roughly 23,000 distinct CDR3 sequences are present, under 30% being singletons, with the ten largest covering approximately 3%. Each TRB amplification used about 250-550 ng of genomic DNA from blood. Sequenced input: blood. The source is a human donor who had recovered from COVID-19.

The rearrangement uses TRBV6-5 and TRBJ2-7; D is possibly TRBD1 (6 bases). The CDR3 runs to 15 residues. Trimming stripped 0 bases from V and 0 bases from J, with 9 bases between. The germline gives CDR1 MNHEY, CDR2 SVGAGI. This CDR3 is CASSYSGAFSYEQYF. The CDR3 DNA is TGTGCCAGCAGTTACTCGGGGGCTTTCTCCTACGAGCAGTACTTC.

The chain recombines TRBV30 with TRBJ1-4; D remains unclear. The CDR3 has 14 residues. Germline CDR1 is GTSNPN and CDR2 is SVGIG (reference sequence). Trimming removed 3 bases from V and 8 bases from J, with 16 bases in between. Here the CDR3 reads CAWSDPGSSEKLFF. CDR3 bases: TGTGCCTGGAGCGACCCGGGGTCTTCGGAAAAACTGTTTTTT. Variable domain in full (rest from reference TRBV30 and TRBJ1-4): SQTIHQWPATLVQPVGSPLSLECTVEGTSNPNLYWYRQAAGRGLQLLFYSVGIGQISSEVPQNLSASRPQDRQFILSSKKLLLSDSGFYLCAWSDPGSSEKLFFGSGTQLSVL.

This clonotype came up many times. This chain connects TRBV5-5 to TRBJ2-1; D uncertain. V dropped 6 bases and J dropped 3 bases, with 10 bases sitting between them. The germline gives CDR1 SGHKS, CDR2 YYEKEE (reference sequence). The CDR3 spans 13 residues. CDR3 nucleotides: TGTGCCAGCACGGACGGCATCTACAATGAGCAGTTCTTC. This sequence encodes CASTDGIYNEQFF. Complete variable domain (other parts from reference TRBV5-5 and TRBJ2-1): DAGVTQSPTHLIKTRGQQVTLRCSPISGHKSVSWYQQVLGQGPQFIFQYYEKEERGRGNFPDRFSARQFPNYSSELNVNALLLGDSALYLCASTDGIYNEQFFGPGTRLTVL.

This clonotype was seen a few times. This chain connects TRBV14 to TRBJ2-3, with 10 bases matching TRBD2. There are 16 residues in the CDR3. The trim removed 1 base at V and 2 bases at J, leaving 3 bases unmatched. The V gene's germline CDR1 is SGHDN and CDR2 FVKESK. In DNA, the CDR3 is TGTGCCAGCAGCCAAGCCGGACTAGCGGCCACAGATACGCAGTATTTT. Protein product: CASSQAGLAATDTQYF.